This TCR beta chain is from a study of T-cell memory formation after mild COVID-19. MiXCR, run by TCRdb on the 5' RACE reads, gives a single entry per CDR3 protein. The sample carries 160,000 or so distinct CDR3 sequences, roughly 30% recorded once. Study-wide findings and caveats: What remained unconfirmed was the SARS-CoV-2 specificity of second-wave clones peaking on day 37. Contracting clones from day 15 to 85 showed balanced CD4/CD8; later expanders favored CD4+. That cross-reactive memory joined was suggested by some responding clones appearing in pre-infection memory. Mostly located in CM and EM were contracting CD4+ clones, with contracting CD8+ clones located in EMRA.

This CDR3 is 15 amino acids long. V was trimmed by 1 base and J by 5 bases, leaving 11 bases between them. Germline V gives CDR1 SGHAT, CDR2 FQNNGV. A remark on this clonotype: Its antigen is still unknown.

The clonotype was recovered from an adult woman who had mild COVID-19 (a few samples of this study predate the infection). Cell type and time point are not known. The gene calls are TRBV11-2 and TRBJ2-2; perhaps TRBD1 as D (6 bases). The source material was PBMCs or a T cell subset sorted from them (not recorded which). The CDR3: CASSLVQGKTGELFF. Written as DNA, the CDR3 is TGTGCCAGCAGCTTAGTTCAGGGGAAAACCGGGGAGCTGTTTTTT.